This is a list of T cell receptor beta chains from one sample in a study of spatial heterogeneity in lung cancer. Each CDR3 protein is one row after TCRdb ran MiXCR on the 5' RACE reads. Among around 110,000 distinct CDR3 sequences, 9.5% to 15% were seen once, and the ten largest hold approximately 16%. Sample: PBMCs, taken at follow-up. Receptors originate from a male donor with early-stage non-small cell lung cancer. Both conserved end residues are part of each CDR3. Fields, in order: V gene, J gene, clone size, D gene, CDR3 protein, CDR3 DNA. The D gene is left open where the match is weak. Part of the rows lack a size; the others show once, few, many or a class for expanded clones.

>TRBV4-1|TRBJ2-3|.|TRBD1
CASSQVGGYSTDTQYF
TGCGCCAGCAGCCAAGTAGGGGGCTATAGCACAGATACGCAGTATTTT
>TRBV11-2|TRBJ2-3|few|.
CASSLSRGGGSDTQYF
TGTGCCAGCAGCTTAAGCAGGGGGGGCGGATCAGATACGCAGTATTTT
>TRBV15|TRBJ2-4|once|.
CATSRDYGKSKIIQYF
TGTGCCACCAGCAGAGATTACGGGAAATCCAAAATCATTCAGTACTTC
>TRBV11-3|TRBJ1-2|few|.
CASSFGQFYGYTF
TGTGCCAGCAGCTTTGGACAGTTCTATGGCTACACCTTC
>TRBV12-3/TRBV12-4|TRBJ1-5|.|.
CASSFTNQPQHF
TGTGCCAGCAGTTTTACCAATCAGCCCCAGCATTTT
>TRBV11-3|TRBJ2-5|few|.
CASSVQGKETQYF
TGTGCCAGCAGCGTACAGGGAAAAGAGACCCAGTACTTC
>TRBV29-1|TRBJ2-3|.|TRBD1
CSVEADRDYASTDTQYF
TGCAGCGTTGAGGCCGACAGGGATTATGCTAGCACAGATACGCAGTATTTT
>TRBV20-1|TRBJ1-3|many|.
CSARGPEGNTIYF
TGCAGTGCTAGGGGACCGGAGGGAAACACCATATATTTT
>TRBV28|TRBJ2-5|.|TRBD2
CASREPSGARETQYF
TGTGCCAGCAGGGAGCCCAGCGGGGCCCGAGAGACCCAGTACTTC
>TRBV5-1|TRBJ2-5|many|TRBD1
CASSSGQGKETQYF
TGCGCCAGCAGCTCCGGACAGGGGAAAGAGACCCAGTACTTC
>TRBV7-8|TRBJ2-2|few|.
CASSFSTSTVGELFF
TGTGCCAGCAGCTTTTCCACATCCACCGTTGGGGAGCTGTTTTTT
>TRBV10-3|TRBJ2-6|many|.
CAISEGQTSGANVLTF
TGTGCCATCAGTGAAGGACAGACCTCTGGGGCCAACGTCCTGACTTTC
>TRBV28|TRBJ2-5|.|.
CASSFKVGVPETQYF
TGTGCCAGCAGTTTTAAGGTCGGAGTTCCGGAGACCCAGTACTTC
>TRBV28|TRBJ2-5|many|.
CASSPLVETQYF
TGTGCCAGCAGTCCTTTAGTAGAGACCCAGTACTTC
>TRBV11-2|TRBJ2-5|.|TRBD2
CASSSRVAGTRETQYF
TGTGCCAGCAGCTCCCGAGTAGCGGGGACGAGAGAGACCCAGTACTTC
>TRBV5-1|TRBJ1-5|.|.
CASSLVGGFNQPQHF
TGCGCCAGCAGCTTGGTAGGAGGTTTTAATCAGCCCCAGCATTTT
>TRBV9|TRBJ1-1|few|.
CASSVDQDTEAFF
TGTGCCAGCAGCGTAGACCAGGACACTGAAGCTTTCTTT
>TRBV12-3/TRBV12-4|TRBJ2-7|few|TRBD2
CASSYRRLAGYYEQYF
TGTGCCAGCAGTTATCGTAGACTAGCGGGCTACTACGAGCAGTACTTC
>TRBV24-1|TRBJ2-2|many|.
CATSPGGGTGELFF
TGTGCCACCAGCCCCGGGGGCGGCACCGGGGAGCTGTTTTTT
>TRBV10-3|TRBJ2-1|many|.
CAIRPRQARREDNEQFF
TGTGCCATCAGACCACGACAGGCCAGACGGGAGGACAATGAGCAGTTCTTC
>TRBV20-1|TRBJ2-7|.|.
CSALWLGAREQYF
TGCAGTGCCCTTTGGTTGGGGGCGCGCGAGCAGTACTTC
>TRBV20-1|TRBJ2-2|.|.
CSARRRLVNTGELFF
TGCAGTGCTAGAAGGCGACTAGTCAACACCGGGGAGCTGTTTTTT
>TRBV7-2|TRBJ1-1|many|.
CASSLVRQGTEAFF
TGTGCCAGCAGCTTAGTTAGGCAGGGAACTGAAGCTTTCTTT
>TRBV9|TRBJ2-2|.|.
CASSVRLLGNTGELFF
TGTGCCAGCAGCGTTAGACTTTTAGGGAACACCGGGGAGCTGTTTTTT
>TRBV20-1|TRBJ1-1|.|.
CSARDPLAVEAFF
TGCAGTGCTAGAGATCCCCTGGCCGTTGAAGCTTTCTTT
>TRBV7-9|TRBJ2-3|.|.
CASSLSGVPGTDTQYF
TGTGCCAGCAGCTTATCAGGGGTTCCCGGGACAGATACGCAGTATTTT
>TRBV5-5|TRBJ2-1|.|TRBD1
CASSRGQGGENEQFF
TGTGCCAGCAGCAGGGGACAGGGGGGCGAGAATGAGCAGTTCTTC
>TRBV6-1|TRBJ1-6|few|TRBD1
CASRGQGSYNSPLHF
TGTGCCAGCAGGGGACAGGGCTCCTATAATTCACCCCTCCACTTT
>TRBV2|TRBJ2-7|.|.
CASSADRSSYEQYF
TGTGCCAGCAGTGCGGACCGGAGCTCCTACGAGCAGTACTTC
>TRBV5-1|TRBJ1-2|few|.
CASSLASDTRYGYTF
TGCGCCAGCAGCTTGGCCAGCGACACCCGGTATGGCTACACCTTC
>TRBV19|TRBJ2-2|.|.
CASIPGTNTGELFF
TGTGCCAGTATACCTGGAACGAACACCGGGGAGCTGTTTTTT
>TRBV7-9|TRBJ1-5|few|TRBD1
CASSLGAGGAQPQHF
TGTGCCAGCAGCTTAGGGGCAGGGGGCGCGCAGCCCCAGCATTTT
>TRBV28|TRBJ1-5|many|.
CASSFIGGNQPQHF
TGTGCCAGCAGTTTTATAGGGGGCAATCAGCCCCAGCATTTT
>TRBV24-1|TRBJ2-3|.|.
CATSDFWGDTQYF
TGTGCCACCAGTGATTTTTGGGGAGATACGCAGTATTTT
>TRBV4-1|TRBJ2-7|many|TRBD2
CASSPQGLSREQYF
TGCGCCAGCAGCCCTCAGGGACTATCTCGGGAGCAGTACTTC
>TRBV19|TRBJ2-1|many|.
CASSIEYGGDRAAYNEQFF
TGTGCCAGTAGTATAGAATACGGGGGTGACCGAGCCGCCTACAATGAGCAGTTCTTC
>TRBV16|TRBJ1-4|many|.
CASSLTGGTNEKLFF
TGTGCCAGCAGCCTCACCGGGGGAACTAATGAAAAACTGTTTTTT